A selection of T cell receptor beta chains follows, all from one sample in a study of cytomegalovirus exposure and HLA in healthy donors. The assay was immunoSEQ multiplex PCR, and TCRdb's table has in-frame clones only and misses some. The sample has about 68,000 clones, 75% to 85% seen once; the top ten hold about 6.5%. Sequenced input: PBMCs. The receptors were gathered from a human donor in good health. The CDR3 runs from the conserved cysteine through the conserved F or W. D genes are given only for firm matches. Rows may omit the clone size; those that give it use once, few, many or a size class.

cdr3_length j_call v_call d_call clone_size cdr3_nt cdr3_aa
14 TRBJ1-5 TRBV6-5 TRBD1 - TGTGCCAGTTCAAGGGACAGGGTCAATCAGCCCCAGCATTTT CASSRDRVNQPQHF
15 TRBJ2-5 TRBV29-1 TRBD2 few TGCAGCGTTACCCTTGGCGGGGGGGGCCAAGAGACCCAGTACTTC CSVTLGGGGQETQYF
15 TRBJ2-3 TRBV6-1 TRBD2 - TGTGCCAGCAGTGAATTAGCGGGGGAGGCAGATACGCAGTATTTT CASSELAGEADTQYF
15 TRBJ1-3 TRBV7-2 - - TGTGCCAGCAGCTTAAGCTCGGGATCTGGAAACACCATATATTTT CASSLSSGSGNTIYF
11 TRBJ2-1 TRBV20-1 - few TGCAGTGCCCACTTCTACAATGAGCAGTTCTTC CSAHFYNEQFF
14 TRBJ1-5 TRBV10-3 TRBD1 - TGTGCCATCAGTGTGGACAGGGGGAATCAGCCCCAGCATTTT CAISVDRGNQPQHF
13 TRBJ2-7 TRBV10-1 - few TGCGCCAGCAGTGATCGAGGCTCGTACGAGCAGTACTTC CASSDRGSYEQYF
14 TRBJ1-2 TRBV19 TRBD1 - TGTGCCAGTAGTATGGGACAGGGTAACTATGGCTACACCTTC CASSMGQGNYGYTF
15 TRBJ1-3 TRBV18 - - TGTGCCAGCTCACCACCAGCCGGGGTTGGAAACACCATATATTTT CASSPPAGVGNTIYF
16 TRBJ2-5 TRBV7-3 TRBD2 - TGTGCCAGCAGCCTAGATAGCGGGGGGTATCAAGAGACCCAGTACTTC CASSLDSGGYQETQYF
15 TRBJ1-1 TRBV29-1 - - TGCAGCGTTGAAAAGGGCGTAGGGGGTTTTACTGAAGCTTTCTTT CSVEKGVGGFTEAFF
15 TRBJ2-2 TRBV30 TRBD1 - TGTGCCTGGAGAAGGCACAGGGGAGTCACCGGGGAGCTGTTTTTT CAWRRHRGVTGELFF
11 TRBJ1-4 TRBV6-1 - - TGTGCCAGCAGGTTGACAGAAAAACTGTTTTTT CASRLTEKLFF
16 TRBJ2-2 TRBV5-6 - - TGTGCCAGCAGCTTCGTGCGGCCCCCTGGCACCGGGGAGCTGTTTTTT CASSFVRPPGTGELFF
14 TRBJ2-5 TRBV30 - - TGTGCCTGGAGCGTCGGTGGGGGGACCTACAAGCAGTACTTC CAWSVGGGTYKQYF
15 TRBJ2-5 TRBV4-1 - - TGCGCCAGCAGCCAAGTCGGGCTAGCCGAAGAGACCCAGTACTTC CASSQVGLAEETQYF
15 TRBJ2-3 TRBV19 TRBD2 - TGTGCCAGTTATCACAGCGGGGGTAGCACAGATACGCAGTATTTT CASYHSGGSTDTQYF
14 TRBJ2-5 TRBV6-5 - once TGTGCCAGCAGTTCAGTAGCGGTCGGGGAGACCCAGTACTTC CASSSVAVGETQYF
15 TRBJ1-1 TRBV6-1 - - TGTGCCAGCAGTGAACTGGGCAGGAGGATCACTGAAGCTTTCTTT CASSELGRRITEAFF
17 TRBJ1-5 TRBV18 - - TGTGCCAGCTCACTAACGGGCCAGGGTCTAGGCAATCAGCCCCAGCATTTT CASSLTGQGLGNQPQHF
15 TRBJ2-7 TRBV6-1 TRBD1 - TGTGCCAGCAGCGAAAGGACAGGCACCACCTACGAGCAGTACTTC CASSERTGTTYEQYF
16 TRBJ2-7 TRBV7-6 TRBD2 - TGTGCCAGCAGCTTGCAAACGGGACTACCGGAGGAAGAGCAGTACTTC CASSLQTGLPEEEQYF
16 TRBJ1-3 TRBV5-1 - - TGCGCCAGCAGCTTGGTGGGGCCCCGCTCTGGAAACACCATATATTTT CASSLVGPRSGNTIYF
16 TRBJ2-3 TRBV7-9 TRBD2 - TGTGCCAGCAGCTCCCTGACTAGCCTTAGCACAGATACGCAGTATTTT CASSSLTSLSTDTQYF
16 TRBJ2-2 TRBV29-1 TRBD1 - TGCAGCGCGGGAGAGCTTGGGACAGGGGGCTCCGGGGAGCTGTTTTTT CSAGELGTGGSGELFF
15 TRBJ1-2 TRBV27 - - TGTGCCAGCACCCCGGGAGGGGGTCTTCTCTATGGCTACACCTTC CASTPGGGLLYGYTF
16 TRBJ1-1 TRBV2 TRBD1 - TGTGCCAGCAGTCTGGACAGGGCCGAAGGGGGCACTGAAGCTTTCTTT CASSLDRAEGGTEAFF
14 TRBJ1-2 TRBV5-5 TRBD1 - TGTGCCAGCAGCCCGGGACAGGGGTTTGGTGGCTACACCTTC CASSPGQGFGGYTF